The 7 T cell receptor beta chains below all came from one sample that was sequenced in a study of regulatory T cells in long-lasting Graves disease. TCR beta libraries were built with iRepertoire HTBI primers and Arm-PCR of CDR3 regions. TCRdb reprocessed the multiplex PCR reads with MiXCR, giving one entry per CDR3 protein. The table has a few hundred thousand distinct CDR3 sequences, 20% to 25% seen once. Stated time point: persistent/refractory GD, antithyroid drugs over 5 years with positive TRAb. RNA from PBMCs was the source of the TCR library. The sequenced sample was peripheral blood mononuclear cells (PBMCs), obtained when the disease was refractory, from a patient treated with antithyroid drugs. Receptors originate from a woman aged 40 to 49 with Graves disease.

The chain recombines TRBV30 with TRBJ2-7; D is unclear. The V and J ends lost 3 bases and 1 base respectively, with 13 bases between them. The length of the CDR3 is 14 residues. Germline CDR1 is GTSNPN and CDR2 is SVGIG (reference sequence). The CDR3 DNA sequence: TGTGCCTGGAGCGTCTACGGGCAATCCTACGAGCAGTACTTC. It specifies CAWSVYGQSYEQYF.

Concerning this clonotype: This CDR3 fails to terminate in the conserved phenylalanine or tryptophan, so it likely reflects a read error. This rearrangement joins TRBV28 to TRBJ1-5; D remains ambiguous. Between the trimmed V and J ends, which lost 3 bases and 4 bases, there was a span of 10 bases. The CDR3 is 14 residues long. Per germline, CDR1 MDHEN and CDR2 SYDVKM. For the CDR3, the DNA is TGTGCCAGCAGTTTTCCCCAAAGGAATCAGCCCCAGCATCTT. Encoded protein: CASSFPQRNQPQHL.

The chain carries TRBV7-8 and TRBJ1-5; D is undetermined. The CDR3 consists of 16 residues. Germline assignment: CDR1 SGHVS and CDR2 FQNEAQ. V was pared by 4 bases and J by 5 bases, with 18 bases between. The CDR3 is CASSSPGERKDQPQHF. The CDR3 bases are TGTGCCAGCAGCTCCCCCGGGGAACGGAAGGATCAGCCCCAGCATTTT.

This clonotype was observed a few times. The chain has TRBV13 and TRBJ2-3; 8 bases are shared with TRBD2. Germline lookup yields CDR1 PRHDT and CDR2 FYEKMQ (reference sequence). The trim removed 5 bases at V and 6 bases at J, leaving 7 bases unmatched. The CDR3 is made up of 14 amino acids. In nucleotides, the CDR3 is TGTGCCAGCAGCCAAAGGACTAGCAGGGATACGCAGTATTTT. It encodes CASSQRTSRDTQYF.

CDR3 loop: CASSLGRGRVLGLTHEQYF. The CDR3 DNA reads as TGTGCCAGCAGTTTAGGGCGAGGGCGTGTATTAGGGTTAACGCACGAGCAGTACTTC. This chain connects TRBV27 to TRBJ2-7; D is perhaps TRBD2 (5 bases). The germline V and J ends were trimmed by 2 bases and 5 bases, with 28 bases remaining between them. Germline lookup yields CDR1 MNHEY and CDR2 SMNVEV (reference sequence). This CDR3 spans 19 amino acids.

About this clonotype itself: A much larger clonotype is one base distant, so this may be a read error. The chain couples TRBV6-1 to TRBJ1-1; TRBD1 is a possible D gene (5 bases). Germline V gene sequence: CDR1 MNHNS, CDR2 SASEGT. The germline V and J ends were trimmed by 11 bases and 3 bases, with 16 bases remaining between them. This CDR3 spans 13 amino acids. CDR3 region: CARGLEGYTEAFF. The CDR3 DNA reads TGTGCCCGCGGTCTGGAGGGGTACACTGAAGCTTTCTTT.

The rearrangement uses TRBV2 and TRBJ2-5; 12 nucleotides align to TRBD2. Germline CDR1 is SNHLY and CDR2 is FYNNEI. The CDR3 loop spans 17 amino acids. The trim removed 3 bases at V and 0 bases at J, leaving 5 bases unmatched. CDR3 residues: CASSDSGLAGNQETQYF. For the CDR3, the DNA is TGTGCCAGCAGTGACTCAGGACTAGCGGGAAACCAAGAGACCCAGTACTTC.